A selection of T cell receptor beta chains follows, all from one sample in a study of T cells in Graves' hyperthyroidism and ophthalmopathy. TCRdb itself ran the multiplex PCR reads through MiXCR, one entry per CDR3 protein. The sample shows roughly 180,000 distinct CDR3 sequences, less than 10% of them seen only once. The sequencing input was blood. The receptors shown here come from a woman under 30 with Graves' hyperthyroidism that later progressed to Graves' ophthalmopathy. The CDR3 runs from the conserved cysteine through the conserved F or W.

cdr3_aa,j_call,v_call
CASRKLTGTEGYTF,TRBJ1-2,TRBV19
CASSVGGSYNEQFF,TRBJ2-1,TRBV9
CASIRGTGGTEAFF,TRBJ1-1,TRBV2
CASSEPGQGNFGYTF,TRBJ1-2,TRBV6-1
CASHRQGLDEQYF,TRBJ2-7,TRBV30
CASRAWAGQDNQPQHF,TRBJ1-5,TRBV28
CASSEGTGEAFF,TRBJ1-1,TRBV2
CASSQNGNYGYTF,TRBJ1-2,TRBV3-1
CASSQGGGRGSYEQYF,TRBJ2-7,TRBV4-1
CASSATGKGGQPQHF,TRBJ1-5,TRBV9
CASSNEDRDATGELFF,TRBJ2-2,TRBV6-4
CASSQGEGQRPQHF,TRBJ1-5,TRBV4-1
CATSDTLYGYTF,TRBJ1-2,TRBV24-1
CSGLWGGHGDEQFF,TRBJ2-1,TRBV20-1
CATSRLGTGRNEQYF,TRBJ2-7,TRBV15
CSADHRDRAYEQYF,TRBJ2-7,TRBV20-1
CASSLGQQNQPQHF,TRBJ1-5,TRBV12-3/TRBV12-4
CATPRETQYF,TRBJ2-5,TRBV27
CASSTTGANYGYTF,TRBJ1-2,TRBV9
CASSGLQDGYGYTF,TRBJ1-2,TRBV2
CASSFPGREQYF,TRBJ2-7,TRBV5-1
CASSPQGYNEKLFF,TRBJ1-4,TRBV19
CATSQPKQGTYSPLHF,TRBJ1-6,TRBV15
CASRPFLQETQYF,TRBJ2-5,TRBV6-1
CSARDGTSGFYEQYF,TRBJ2-7,TRBV20-1
CASSQDPYGYTF,TRBJ1-2,TRBV12-3/TRBV12-4
CASTLGEFANTGELFF,TRBJ2-2,TRBV27
CASSTASGRWGTDTQYF,TRBJ2-3,TRBV19
CASSLAEGHSNTEAFF,TRBJ1-1,TRBV7-8
CASSLRTGWGETQYF,TRBJ2-5,TRBV7-6
CASSPTSVSSYEQYF,TRBJ2-7,TRBV18
CASRPQGAGEKLFF,TRBJ1-4,TRBV12-3/TRBV12-4